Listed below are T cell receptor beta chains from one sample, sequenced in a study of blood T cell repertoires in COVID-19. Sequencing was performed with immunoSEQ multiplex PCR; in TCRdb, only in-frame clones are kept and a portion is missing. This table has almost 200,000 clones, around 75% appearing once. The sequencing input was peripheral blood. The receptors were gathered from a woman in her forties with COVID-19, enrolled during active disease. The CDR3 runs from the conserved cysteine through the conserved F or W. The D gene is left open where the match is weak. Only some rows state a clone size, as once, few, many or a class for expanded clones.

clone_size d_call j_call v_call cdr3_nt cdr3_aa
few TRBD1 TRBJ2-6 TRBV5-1 TGCGCCAGCAGCTTGATCGGGACAGGCATAACTGGTGGGGCCAACGTCCTGACTTTC CASSLIGTGITGGANVLTF
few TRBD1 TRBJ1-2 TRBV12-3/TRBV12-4 TGTGCCAGCAGTCCCGGGACAGAAGATGGCTACACCTTC CASSPGTEDGYTF
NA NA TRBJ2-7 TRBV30 TGTGCCTGGAGTTCTGCGTACGAGCAGTACTTC CAWSSAYEQYF
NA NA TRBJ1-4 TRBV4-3 TGCGCCAGCAGCCAAGATATTAGTGCGGGTGAAAAACTGTTTTTT CASSQDISAGEKLFF
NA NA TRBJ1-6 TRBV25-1 TGTGCCAGCCTAACTGATCATTCGGGGGGTAATTCACCCCTCCACTTT CASLTDHSGGNSPLHF
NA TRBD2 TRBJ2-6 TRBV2 TGTGCCAGCAGTCTCCCCGCGGGACTAGCGCCCTCTGGGGCCAACGTCCTGACTTTC CASSLPAGLAPSGANVLTF
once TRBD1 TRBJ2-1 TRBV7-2 TGTGCCAGCAGCTTAGGGGACAGGGTATCAAATGAGCAGTTCTTC CASSLGDRVSNEQFF
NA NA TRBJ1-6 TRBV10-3 TGTGCCATCCGGGCGCAGGGAACACCCCTCCACTTT CAIRAQGTPLHF
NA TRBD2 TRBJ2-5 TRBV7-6 TGTGCCACCGATAGCGGGAGGGCCCCCCAAGAGACCCAGTACTTC CATDSGRAPQETQYF
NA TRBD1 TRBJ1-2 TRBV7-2 TGTGCCAGCAGCTTAGGTAGGACAGGGGGCGCCGGTGATGGCTACACCTTC CASSLGRTGGAGDGYTF